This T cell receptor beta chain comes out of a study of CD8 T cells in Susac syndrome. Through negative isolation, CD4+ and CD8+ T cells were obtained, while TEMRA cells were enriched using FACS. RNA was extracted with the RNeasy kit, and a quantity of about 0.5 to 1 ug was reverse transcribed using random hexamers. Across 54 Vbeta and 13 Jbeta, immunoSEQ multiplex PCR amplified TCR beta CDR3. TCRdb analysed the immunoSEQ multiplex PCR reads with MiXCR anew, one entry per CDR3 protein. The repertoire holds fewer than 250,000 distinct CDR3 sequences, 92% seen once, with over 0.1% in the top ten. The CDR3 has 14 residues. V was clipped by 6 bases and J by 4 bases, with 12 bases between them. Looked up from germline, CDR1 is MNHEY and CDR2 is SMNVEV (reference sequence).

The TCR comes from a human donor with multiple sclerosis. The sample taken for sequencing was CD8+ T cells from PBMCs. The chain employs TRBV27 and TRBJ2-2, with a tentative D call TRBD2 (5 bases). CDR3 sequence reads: CASSDEGVTGELFF. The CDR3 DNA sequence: TGTGCCAGCAGCGATGAGGGCGTCACCGGGGAGCTGTTTTTT.